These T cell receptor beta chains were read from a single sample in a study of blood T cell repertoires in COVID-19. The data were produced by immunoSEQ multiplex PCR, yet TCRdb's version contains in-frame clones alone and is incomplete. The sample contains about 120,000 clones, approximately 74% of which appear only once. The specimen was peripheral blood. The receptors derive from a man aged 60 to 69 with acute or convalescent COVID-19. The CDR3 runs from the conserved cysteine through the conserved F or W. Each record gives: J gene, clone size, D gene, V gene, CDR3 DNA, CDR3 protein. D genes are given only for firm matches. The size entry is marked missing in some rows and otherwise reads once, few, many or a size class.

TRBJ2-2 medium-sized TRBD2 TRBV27 TGTGCCAGCAGTCCGCTAGCGGGGGGGCTTGGCGGGGAGCTGTTTTTT CASSPLAGGLGGELFF
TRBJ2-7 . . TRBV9 TGTGCCAGCAGCGTAAATTTAGTCTCCGAGCAGTACTTC CASSVNLVSEQYF
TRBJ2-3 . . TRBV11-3 TGTGCCAGCAGCCCGCTGGCCGGAGAGGGTGGAGATACGCAGTATTTT CASSPLAGEGGDTQYF
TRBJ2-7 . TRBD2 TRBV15 TGTGCCACCAGCAGAGGGCAAGCGGGAGATCAACACGAGCAGTACTTC CATSRGQAGDQHEQYF
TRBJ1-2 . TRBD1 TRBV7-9 TGTGCCAGCAGCTTTGGCGCGACAGGGTTTTTGGGCTACACCTTC CASSFGATGFLGYTF
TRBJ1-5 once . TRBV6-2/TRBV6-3 TGTGCCAGCAGTGGCGGGAATAGCAATCAGCCCCAGCATTTT CASSGGNSNQPQHF
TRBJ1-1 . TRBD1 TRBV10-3 TGTGCCATCAGTGAAGGACAGGGCACTGAAGCTTTCTTT CAISEGQGTEAFF
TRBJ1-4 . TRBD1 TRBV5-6 TGTGCCAGCAGCCATAACAGGGGGGATAATGAAAAACTGTTTTTT CASSHNRGDNEKLFF
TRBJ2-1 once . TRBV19 TGTGCCAGTAGTATAGATCCCGGAGGGTCCCACAATGAGCAGTTCTTC CASSIDPGGSHNEQFF
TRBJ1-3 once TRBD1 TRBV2 TGTGCCAGCAGAAAACCGGGACAGGGTATAAGCAGGGTCTCTGGAAACACCATATATTTT CASRKPGQGISRVSGNTIYF
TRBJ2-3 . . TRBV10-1 TGCGCCAGCAGTGATAAAATCGGGTCGGATACGCAGTATTTT CASSDKIGSDTQYF
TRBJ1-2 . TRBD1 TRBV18 TGTGCCAGCTCACTGATGACAGGGAACGGCTACACCTTC CASSLMTGNGYTF
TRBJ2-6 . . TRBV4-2 TGTGCCAGCAGCCCGGACTTTTCTGGGGCCAACGTCCTGACTTTC CASSPDFSGANVLTF
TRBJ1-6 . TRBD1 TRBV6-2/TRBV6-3 TGTGCCAGCAGTTACCCCAATGGACAGGCTAGTAATTCACCCCTCCACTTT CASSYPNGQASNSPLHF
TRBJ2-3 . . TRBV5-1 TGCGCCAGCAGCTTGGGACTAACCTTAGATACGCAGTATTTT CASSLGLTLDTQYF
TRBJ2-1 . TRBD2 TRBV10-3 TGTGCCATCAACGACGCGGGGACTAGCGGGACGAATGAGCAGTTCTTC CAINDAGTSGTNEQFF
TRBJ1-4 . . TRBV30 TGTGCCTGGAGTGTACGGGGGAATAATGAAAAACTGTTTTTT CAWSVRGNNEKLFF
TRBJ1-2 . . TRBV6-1 TGTGCCAGCAGTGAAAATCTTGGCAGACTCTATGGCTACACCTTC CASSENLGRLYGYTF
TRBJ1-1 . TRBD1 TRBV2 TGTGCCAGCAGTGTTAACAGGGGAATTACTGAAGCTTTCTTT CASSVNRGITEAFF
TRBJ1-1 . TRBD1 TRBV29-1 TGCAGCGGGGGGACAGTAAGCACTGAAGCTTTCTTT CSGGTVSTEAFF
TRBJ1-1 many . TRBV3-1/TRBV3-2 TGTGCCAGCAGCTCCCGGGCTGAAGCTTTCTTT CASSSRAEAFF
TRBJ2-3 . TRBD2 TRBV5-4 TGTGCCAGCAGCTTCGGAGCGGGAGGGATAGATACGCAGTATTTT CASSFGAGGIDTQYF
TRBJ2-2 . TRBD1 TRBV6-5 TGTGCCAGCAGCCGACAGGGAAGGGCCGGGGAGCTGTTTTTT CASSRQGRAGELFF
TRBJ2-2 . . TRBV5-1 TGCGCCAGCAGCTTGCTGGGCGGGACCGGGGAGCTGTTTTTT CASSLLGGTGELFF
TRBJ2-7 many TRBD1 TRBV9 TGTGCCAGCAGCGTAGGCTTGGGACAGGGGGCGGCCTACGAGCAGTACTTC CASSVGLGQGAAYEQYF
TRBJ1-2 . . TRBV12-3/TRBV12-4 TGTGCCACCCTGGAGGGCAGGGTCTATGGCTACACCTTC CATLEGRVYGYTF
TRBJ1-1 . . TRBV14 TGTGCCAGCAGCCAAGATCCTAGGGAAAGGGGAATGAACACTGAAGCTTTCTTT CASSQDPRERGMNTEAFF
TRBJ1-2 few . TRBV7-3 TGTGCCAGCAGCCCCAGAGAGGTTCAGGGGATTAGCTATGGCTACACCTTC CASSPREVQGISYGYTF
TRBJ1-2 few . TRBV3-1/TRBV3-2 TGTGCCAGCAGCCCCACAGGGAACTATGGCTACACCTTC CASSPTGNYGYTF
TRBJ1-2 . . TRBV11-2 TGTGCCAGCAGCCGGTCCAACTATGGCTACACCTTC CASSRSNYGYTF
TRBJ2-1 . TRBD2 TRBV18 TGTGCCAGCTCACTACTAGCGGGAGTAGACAATGAGCAGTTCTTC CASSLLAGVDNEQFF
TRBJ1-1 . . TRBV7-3 TGTGCCAGCAGCTCGACAGCTATGAACACTGAAGCTTTCTTT CASSSTAMNTEAFF
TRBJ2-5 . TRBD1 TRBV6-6 TGTGCCAGCAGTCGGCCGCAGGAGACAGGGGTTCTCCAAGAGACCCAGTACTTC CASSRPQETGVLQETQYF
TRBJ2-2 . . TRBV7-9 TGTGCCAGCAGCTTTTTAGAGACTCTTACCGGGGAGCTGTTTTTT CASSFLETLTGELFF
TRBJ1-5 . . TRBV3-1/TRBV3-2 TGTGCCAGCAGCCTTCAACAGGGAAGCAATCAGCCCCAGCATTTT CASSLQQGSNQPQHF
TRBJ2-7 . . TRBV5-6 TGTGCCAGCAGCCAGACAGTGAACTCCTACGAGCAGTACTTC CASSQTVNSYEQYF
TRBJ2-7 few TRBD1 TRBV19 TGTGCCAGTAGTGTCCACAGGGGACAGCAGTACTTC CASSVHRGQQYF
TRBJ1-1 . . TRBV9 TGTGCCAGCAGCGTAGAGCGGGGACACTACACTGAAGCTTTCTTT CASSVERGHYTEAFF
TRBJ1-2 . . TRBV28 TGTGCCAGCAGTTATGGGCAGGACTATGGCTACACCTTC CASSYGQDYGYTF
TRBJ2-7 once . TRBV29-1 TGCAGCGTTAGGGGGAACGAGCAGTACTTC CSVRGNEQYF
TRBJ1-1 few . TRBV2 TGTGCCAGCAGTGCACAGACAGGACGGAACACTGAAGCTTTCTTT CASSAQTGRNTEAFF
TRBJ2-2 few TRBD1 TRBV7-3 TGTGCCAGCAGCAGACAGGGGGCTAAGAACACCGGGGAGCTGTTTTTT CASSRQGAKNTGELFF
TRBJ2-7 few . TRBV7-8 TGTGCCAGCAGCTTAGGGGCGAGCTCCTACGAGCAGTACTTC CASSLGASSYEQYF
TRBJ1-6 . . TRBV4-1 TGCGCCAGCAGCCAAGATTTGGGAGGCCGCACGGGCTCCTATAATTCACCCCTCCACTTT CASSQDLGGRTGSYNSPLHF
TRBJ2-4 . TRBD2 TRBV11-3 TGTGCCAGCAGCTTAGATCAACGGGAGGGCGCCGCCAAAAACATTCAGTACTTC CASSLDQREGAAKNIQYF